The TCR beta chain under discussion was sequenced for a study of Graves' ophthalmopathy and Graves' hyperthyroidism. This clonotype was detected many times. As yet, its antigen is unknown. Amplification of TCR beta CDR3 regions used RNA transcripts. First-round RT-PCR used HTBI primers; second-round multiplex PCR followed. Each CDR3 protein gets one entry after TCRdb re-called the multiplex PCR reads with MiXCR. The data hold about 220,000 distinct CDR3 sequences, with around a fifth observed a single time. For donors with ophthalmopathy, the disease showed moderate-to-severe activity, reached CAS ≥3 and NOSPECS ≥4, and had lasted under 3 months. General observations from the study: The model predicted progression of ophthalmopathy with a sensitivity of around 70%, and its specificity was 72% to 80%. For separating ophthalmopathy from stable hyperthyroidism, a 13-signature model gave 85% to 90% sensitivity and around 80% specificity.

Germline V gives CDR1 SGHVS, CDR2 FQNEAQ. V was clipped by 3 bases and J by 1 base, with 3 bases between them. This CDR3 comprises 12 residues. The chain couples TRBV7-8 to TRBJ1-2; D is unresolved. What was sequenced was peripheral blood. This TCR came from a woman aged 45-59 years with Graves' ophthalmopathy. CDR3 sequence reads: CASSLSNYGYTF. CDR3 sequence (DNA): TGTGCCAGCAGCTTGAGTAACTATGGCTACACCTTC. Based on the CDR3 plus reference TRBV7-8 and TRBJ1-2, the full variable domain is GAGVSQSPRYKVAKRGQDVALRCDPISGHVSLFWYQQALGQGPEFLTYFQNEAQLDKSGLPSDRFFAERPEGSVSTLKIQRTQQEDSAVYLCASSLSNYGYTFGSGTRLTVV.